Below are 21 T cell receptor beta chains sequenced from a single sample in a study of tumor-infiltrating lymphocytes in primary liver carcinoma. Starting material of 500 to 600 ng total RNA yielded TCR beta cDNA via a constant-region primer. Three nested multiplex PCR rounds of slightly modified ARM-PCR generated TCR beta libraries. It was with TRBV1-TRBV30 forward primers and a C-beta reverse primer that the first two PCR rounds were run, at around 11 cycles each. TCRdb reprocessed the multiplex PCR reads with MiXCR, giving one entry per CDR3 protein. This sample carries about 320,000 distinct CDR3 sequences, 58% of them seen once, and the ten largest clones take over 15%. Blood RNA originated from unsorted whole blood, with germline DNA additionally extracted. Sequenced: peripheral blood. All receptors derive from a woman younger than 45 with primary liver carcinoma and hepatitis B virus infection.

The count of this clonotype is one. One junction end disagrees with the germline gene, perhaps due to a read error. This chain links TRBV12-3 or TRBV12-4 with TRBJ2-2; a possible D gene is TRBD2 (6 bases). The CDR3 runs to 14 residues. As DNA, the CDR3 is TGTGCCAGCCAACAAACGGGAGACACCGGAGAGCTGTTTTTT. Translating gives CASQQTGDTGELFF.

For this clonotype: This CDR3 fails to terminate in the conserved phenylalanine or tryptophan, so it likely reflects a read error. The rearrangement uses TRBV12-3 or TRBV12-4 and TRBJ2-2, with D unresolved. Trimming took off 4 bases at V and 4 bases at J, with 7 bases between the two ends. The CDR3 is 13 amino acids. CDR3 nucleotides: TGTGCCAGCAGTTGGATGGGCACCGGGGAGCTGTTTTCT. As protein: CASSWMGTGELFS.

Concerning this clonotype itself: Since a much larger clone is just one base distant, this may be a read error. CDR3 bases: TGTGCCAGCAGTTTAGGGGCGGATGAGTACTTC. This sequence encodes CASSLGADEYF. The J gene is TRBJ2-1, the V gene TRBV12-3 or TRBV12-4; D not resolved. The CDR3 is 11 amino acids.

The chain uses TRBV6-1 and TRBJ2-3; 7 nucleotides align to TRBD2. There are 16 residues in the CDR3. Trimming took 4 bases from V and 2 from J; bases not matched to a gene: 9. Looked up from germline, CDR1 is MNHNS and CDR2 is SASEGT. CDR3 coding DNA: TGTGCCAGCAGTGTTCGTCCTAGCGGCTTCACAGATACGCAGTATTTT. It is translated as CASSVRPSGFTDTQYF.

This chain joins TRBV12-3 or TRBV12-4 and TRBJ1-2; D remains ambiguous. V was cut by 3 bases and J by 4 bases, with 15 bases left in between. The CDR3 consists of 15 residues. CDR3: CASSFERAGGYGYTF. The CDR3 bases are TGTGCCAGCAGTTTTGAGCGGGCCGGTGGCTATGGCTACACCTTC.

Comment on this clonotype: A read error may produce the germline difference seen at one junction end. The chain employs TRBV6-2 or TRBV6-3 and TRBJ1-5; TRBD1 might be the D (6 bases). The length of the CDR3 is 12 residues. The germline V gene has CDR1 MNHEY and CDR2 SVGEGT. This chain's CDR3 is CASWGQNQPLHF. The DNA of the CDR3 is TGTGCCAGTTGGGGGCAGAATCAGCCCCTGCATTTT.

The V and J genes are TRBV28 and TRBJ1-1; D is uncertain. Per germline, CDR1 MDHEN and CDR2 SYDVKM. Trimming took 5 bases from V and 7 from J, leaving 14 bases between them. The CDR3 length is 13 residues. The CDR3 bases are TGTGCCAGCAGTCCACCCCTCCTTCTTGAAGCTTTCTTT. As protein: CASSPPLLLEAFF.

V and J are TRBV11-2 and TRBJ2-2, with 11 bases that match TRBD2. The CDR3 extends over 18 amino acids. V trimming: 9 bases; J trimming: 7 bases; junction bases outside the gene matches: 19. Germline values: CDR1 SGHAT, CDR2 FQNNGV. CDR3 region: CARSRLKTSGIDIGELFF. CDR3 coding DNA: TGTGCCAGGAGCCGACTGAAGACTAGCGGGATCGACATCGGGGAGCTGTTTTTT. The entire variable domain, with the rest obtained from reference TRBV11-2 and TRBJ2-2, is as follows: EAGVAQSPRYKIIEKRQSVAFWCNPISGHATLYWYQQILGQGPKLLIQFQNNGVVDDSQLPKDRFSAERLKGVDSTLKIQPAKLEDSAVYLCARSRLKTSGIDIGELFFGEGSRLTVL.

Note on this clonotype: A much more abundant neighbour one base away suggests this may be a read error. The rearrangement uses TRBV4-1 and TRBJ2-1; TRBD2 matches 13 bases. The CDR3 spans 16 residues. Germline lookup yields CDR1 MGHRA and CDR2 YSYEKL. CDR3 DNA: TGCGCCAACAGCCACGGGACTAGCGGGGCCTACAATGAGCAGTTCTTC. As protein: CANSHGTSGAYNEQFF.

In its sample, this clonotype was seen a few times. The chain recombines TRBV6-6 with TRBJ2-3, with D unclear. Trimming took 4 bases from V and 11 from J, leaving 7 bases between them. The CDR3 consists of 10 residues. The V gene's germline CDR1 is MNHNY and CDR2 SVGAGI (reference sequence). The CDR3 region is CASSSVMQYF. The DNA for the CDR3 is TGTGCCAGCAGTTCTGTTATGCAGTATTTT.

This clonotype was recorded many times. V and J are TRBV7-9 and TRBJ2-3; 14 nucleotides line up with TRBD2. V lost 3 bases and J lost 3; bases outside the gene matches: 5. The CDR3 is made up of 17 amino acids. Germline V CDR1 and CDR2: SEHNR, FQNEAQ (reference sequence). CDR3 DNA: TGTGCCAGCAGCTTGGGGACTAGCGGGAGTAGAACAGATACGCAGTATTTT. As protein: CASSLGTSGSRTDTQYF.

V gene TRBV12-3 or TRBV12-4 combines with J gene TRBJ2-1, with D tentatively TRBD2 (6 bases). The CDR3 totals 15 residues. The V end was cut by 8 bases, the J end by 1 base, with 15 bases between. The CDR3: CASGKTGESYNEQFF. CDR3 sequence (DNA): TGTGCCAGCGGTAAAACGGGAGAGTCCTACAATGAGCAGTTCTTC.

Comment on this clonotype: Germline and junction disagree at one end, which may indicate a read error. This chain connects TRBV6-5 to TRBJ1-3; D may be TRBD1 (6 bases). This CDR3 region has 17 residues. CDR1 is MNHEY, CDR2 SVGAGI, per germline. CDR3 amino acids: CASGYSVGGLSGNTIYF. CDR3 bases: TGTGCCAGCGGTTACTCGGTGGGGGGCCTCTCTGGAAACACCATATATTTT.

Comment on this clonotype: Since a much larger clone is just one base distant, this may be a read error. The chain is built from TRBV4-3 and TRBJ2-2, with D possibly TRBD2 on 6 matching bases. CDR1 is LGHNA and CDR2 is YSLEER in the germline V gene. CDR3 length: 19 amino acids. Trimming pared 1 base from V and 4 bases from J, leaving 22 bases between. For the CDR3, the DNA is TGCGCCAGCAGCCAAGCAGTCTATGGCACAACAGCGGGCACCGGGGAGCTGTTTTTT. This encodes CASSQAVYGTTAGTGELFF.

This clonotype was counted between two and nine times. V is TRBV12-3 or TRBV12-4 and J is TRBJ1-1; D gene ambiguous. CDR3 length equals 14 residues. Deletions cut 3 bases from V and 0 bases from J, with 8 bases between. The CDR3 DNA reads TGTGCCAGCAGTTTCACAGAAATGAACACTGAAGCTTTCTTT. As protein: CASSFTEMNTEAFF.

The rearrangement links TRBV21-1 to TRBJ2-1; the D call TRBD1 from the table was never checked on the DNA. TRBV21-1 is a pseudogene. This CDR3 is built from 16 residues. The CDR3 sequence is CASSSIKGRRRHEQFF. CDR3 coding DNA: TGTGCCAGCAGCTCCATAAAGGGACGGCGTCGCCATGAGCAGTTCTTC.

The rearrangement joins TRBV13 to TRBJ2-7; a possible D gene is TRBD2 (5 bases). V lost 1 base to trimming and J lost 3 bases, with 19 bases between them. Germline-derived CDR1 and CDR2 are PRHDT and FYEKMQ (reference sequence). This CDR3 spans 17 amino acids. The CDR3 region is CASSLALGLGRSYEQYF. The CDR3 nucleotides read TGTGCCAGCAGCTTAGCCCTTGGACTTGGCCGTAGCTACGAGCAGTACTTC.

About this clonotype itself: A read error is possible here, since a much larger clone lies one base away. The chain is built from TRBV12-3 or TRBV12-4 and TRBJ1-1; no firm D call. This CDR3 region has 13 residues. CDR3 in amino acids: CTSSFTVNTEAFF. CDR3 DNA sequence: TGTACCAGCAGTTTTACAGTGAACACTGAAGCTTTCTTT.

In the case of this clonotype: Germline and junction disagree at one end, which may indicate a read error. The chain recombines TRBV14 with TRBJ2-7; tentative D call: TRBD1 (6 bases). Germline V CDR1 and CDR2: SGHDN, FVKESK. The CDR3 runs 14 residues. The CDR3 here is CASSLQGFTYAQYF. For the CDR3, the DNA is TGTGCCAGCAGCCTTCAGGGGTTCACCTACGCGCAGTACTTC.

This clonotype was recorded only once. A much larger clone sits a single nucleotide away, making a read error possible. This CDR3 is CATTPLGGAWELFF. In nucleotides, the CDR3 is TGTGCCACCACCCCTCTTGGTGGGGCCTGGGAGCTGTTTTTT. The genes are TRBV6-6 and TRBJ2-2; D perhaps matches TRBD1 (5 bases). The V gene's germline CDR1 is MNHNY and CDR2 SVGAGI (reference sequence). There are 14 residues in the CDR3. V lost 10 bases and J 9 bases, leaving 21 bases between the germline ends.

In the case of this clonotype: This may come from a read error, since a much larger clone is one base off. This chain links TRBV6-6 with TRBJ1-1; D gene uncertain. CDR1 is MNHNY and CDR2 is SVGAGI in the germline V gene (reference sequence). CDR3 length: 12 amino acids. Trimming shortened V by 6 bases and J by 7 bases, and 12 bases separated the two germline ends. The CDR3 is CASRPREGEAFF. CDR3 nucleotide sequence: TGTGCCAGCAGACCCAGAGAAGGTGAAGCTTTCTTT.